The rows below give T cell receptor beta chains drawn from one sample of a study of blood T cells in healthy people across ages. TCRdb re-analysed the 5' RACE reads in MiXCR, keeping a single row per CDR3 protein. The data contain approximately 800,000 distinct CDR3 sequences, roughly 50% of them seen just once; the ten biggest clones take up 40% to 50%. The sample consisted of blood. These receptors all come from a man older than 75 in good health. The CDR3 runs from the conserved cysteine through the conserved F or W. Each record gives: J gene, V gene, clone size, D gene, CDR3 DNA, CDR3 protein. D genes are given only for firm matches. Clone size is stated in some rows and not others, as once, few, many or a class when expanded.

TRBJ2-2,TRBV20-1,few,NA,TGCAGTGCTAGAGATAAGGGACCCTGGGGCGGGGAGCTGTTTTTT,CSARDKGPWGGELFF
TRBJ1-2,TRBV29-1,NA,NA,TGCAGCGTAACCACAGCGGTGGGCTACACCTTC,CSVTTAVGYTF
TRBJ2-5,TRBV27,NA,NA,TGTGCCAGCAGTCGCTTCGGAGAGACCCAGTACTTC,CASSRFGETQYF
TRBJ1-2,TRBV25-1,NA,TRBD1,TGTGCCAGCAGTCCTACGGGGACAGGGGTCTATGGCTACACCTTC,CASSPTGTGVYGYTF
TRBJ2-4,TRBV12-3/TRBV12-4,NA,NA,TGTGCCAGCGGGGAAGCCAAAAACATTCAGTACTTC,CASGEAKNIQYF
TRBJ2-1,TRBV5-1,NA,NA,TGCGCCAGCAGTGCCGGACTCTCCTACAATGAGCAGTTCTTC,CASSAGLSYNEQFF
TRBJ1-1,TRBV19,many,NA,TGTGCCAGTAGTATAGTCCGGGGAGGCGAAGCTTTCTTT,CASSIVRGGEAFF
TRBJ2-5,TRBV29-1,NA,TRBD1,TGCAGCGTTGAAAGCACAGGGGGCTACGATGAGCAGTACTTC,CSVESTGGYDEQYF
TRBJ2-5,TRBV24-1,NA,TRBD1,TGTGCCACCAGTGAGGGGACAGGGGCGGTGGGAGAGACCCAGTACTTC,CATSEGTGAVGETQYF
TRBJ2-1,TRBV20-1,few,TRBD2,TGCAGTGCTAGAGTGGGGACTAGCCGAACGAATGAGCAGTTCTTC,CSARVGTSRTNEQFF
TRBJ2-1,TRBV28,few,NA,TGTGCCAGCACTCTACTAGGGGGACGTAGGGATGAGCAGTTCTTC,CASTLLGGRRDEQFF
TRBJ2-5,TRBV20-1,NA,TRBD2,TGCAGTGCTAGAGATCTGAGGAGCGGGAGGGCCGTGCAGTACTTC,CSARDLRSGRAVQYF
TRBJ1-3,TRBV10-3,NA,NA,TGTGCCATCAGGGGGAGCTCTGGAAACACCATATATTTT,CAIRGSSGNTIYF
TRBJ2-1,TRBV7-9,NA,NA,TGTGCCAGCAGGATGGCACTAGCTAACTACAATGAGCAGTTCTTC,CASRMALANYNEQFF
TRBJ2-3,TRBV6-5,NA,NA,TGTGCCAGCGGAGGGGACAGTCGCACAGATACGCAGTATTTT,CASGGDSRTDTQYF
TRBJ1-6,TRBV27,NA,NA,TGTGCCAGCAGTTTTAGGCCAGGCGGGTCCTCCTATAATTCACCCCTCCACTTT,CASSFRPGGSSYNSPLHF
TRBJ2-1,TRBV6-4,NA,TRBD2,TGTACCAGCATTCCCCCCGGACTAGCGAACAATGAGCAGTTCTTC,CTSIPPGLANNEQFF
TRBJ2-7,TRBV2,many,NA,TGTGCCAGCACCCGCCCCCTCGGGGCTTACGAGCAGTACTTC,CASTRPLGAYEQYF
TRBJ1-3,TRBV12-3/TRBV12-4,once,NA,TGTGCCAGCAGACCAACAGGGTTTACTGGAAACACCATATATTTT,CASRPTGFTGNTIYF
TRBJ2-1,TRBV10-2,many,NA,TGCGCCAGCAGTGCTGGAGCGAGCAATGAGCAGTTCTTC,CASSAGASNEQFF
TRBJ2-3,TRBV28,NA,TRBD2,TGTGCCGGCAGTTTAGTGACTAGCGGGAGGTTTACTTTAGATACGCAGTATTTT,CAGSLVTSGRFTLDTQYF
TRBJ2-2,TRBV5-1,few,NA,TGCGCCAGCAGCTTGTTGACAGCCGGCGGGGAGCTGTTTTTT,CASSLLTAGGELFF
TRBJ2-3,TRBV20-1,NA,NA,TGCAGTGCTAGAGATCAGTTCCAGACAGATACGCAGTATTTT,CSARDQFQTDTQYF
TRBJ2-7,TRBV12-3/TRBV12-4,NA,NA,TGTGCCAGCAGCCTCGTCGAGGATGAAATGGAGCAGTACTTC,CASSLVEDEMEQYF
TRBJ2-7,TRBV5-1,few,NA,TGCGCCAGCAGCTTGGTAGCGGGGACAGGGTTCGAGCAGTACTTC,CASSLVAGTGFEQYF
TRBJ2-4,TRBV7-9,many,NA,TGTGCCAGCAGCTTACGGGGAGGGGGAAACATTCAGTACTTC,CASSLRGGGNIQYF
TRBJ2-7,TRBV24-1,few,TRBD2,TGTGCCACCAGTGATTCCGGACTAGCGGGAGGGATCGAGCAGTACTTC,CATSDSGLAGGIEQYF
TRBJ1-2,TRBV9,NA,NA,TGTGCCAGCAGCGTACACGTAGGGCAATATGGCTACACCTTC,CASSVHVGQYGYTF
TRBJ2-5,TRBV6-2/TRBV6-3,NA,NA,TGTGCCAGCAGTTACAGGGGTTGGGAGACCCAGTACTTC,CASSYRGWETQYF
TRBJ1-1,TRBV5-1,NA,NA,TGCGCCAGCAGCTTGGGGACATCCCTAGTGATGAGGGAGAGTCAAGCTTTCTTT,CASSLGTSLVMRESQAFF
TRBJ1-2,TRBV11-2,NA,NA,TGTGCCAGCAGCCCCCACGAGGGGGGGGGCTATGGCTACACCTTC,CASSPHEGGGYGYTF
TRBJ2-7,TRBV7-2,few,TRBD2,TGTGCCAGCAGCCGAGCAGCGGGAGGGCGTAACGAGCAGTACTTC,CASSRAAGGRNEQYF
TRBJ2-7,TRBV20-1,NA,TRBD1,TGCAGTGCTGCCTACAGGGGAACCTACGAGCAGTACTTC,CSAAYRGTYEQYF
TRBJ1-5,TRBV7-2,few,NA,TGTGCCAGCAGCTTAGCGCCTCAGCCCCAGCATTTT,CASSLAPQPQHF
TRBJ2-5,TRBV10-3,NA,NA,TGTGCCACTGCGACTCCGGGACTGCAAGAGACCCAGTACTTC,CATATPGLQETQYF
TRBJ1-1,TRBV7-7,NA,TRBD1,TGTGCTAGCAGCTCAGGGGGAATTGCTGAAGCTTTCTTT,CASSSGGIAEAFF
TRBJ2-3,TRBV20-1,NA,NA,TGCAGTGCCCCACAGAGCGGGCTCTTAGATACGCAGTATTTT,CSAPQSGLLDTQYF
TRBJ1-1,TRBV24-1,NA,NA,TGTGCCACCAGAAAGGAGGGGAACACTGAAGCTTTCTTT,CATRKEGNTEAFF
TRBJ2-5,TRBV29-1,NA,TRBD1,TGCAACACAGACAGGGGAGAGACCCAGTACTTC,CNTDRGETQYF
TRBJ2-1,TRBV7-9,few,TRBD2,TGTGCCAGCACCCATAGCGGGAGGGCCTCCTACAATGAGCAGTTCTTC,CASTHSGRASYNEQFF